Below are 18 T cell receptor beta chains sequenced from a single sample in a study of blood T cell repertoires in COVID-19 (dated by TCRdb to about 2020). The method was the immunoSEQ multiplex PCR assay. The table was pulled from immuneACCESS by TCRdb, which kept in-frame rearrangements only. Such tables lose some clones; where checked, under half of the loss comes from unresolved V genes, and the rest has no known cause. For this sample there are 45,000 to 70,000 clones; about 91% appear just once. 13% to 15% of the sample comes from the top ten. Input material: peripheral blood. These receptors were obtained from a woman between 55 and 75 years old with active COVID-19.

V gene TRBV4-2 combines with J gene TRBJ2-7; 7 bases line up with TRBD1. The ends lost 0 bases at V and 0 bases at J; junction bases unmatched: 2. Germline CDR1 LGHNA, CDR2 YNFKEQ. CDR3 length: 15 residues. CDR3 nucleotides: TGTGCCAGCAGCCAAGAGGACAGGAACTCCTACGAGCAGTACTTC. Translating it yields CASSQEDRNSYEQYF.

This clone has a handful of counts. The chain employs TRBV6-6 and TRBJ2-2; possibly TRBD1 for D (5 bases). The CDR3 spans 16 residues. With 2 bases removed from V and 0 bases from J, the gap between germline ends came to 10 bases. Germline V CDR1 and CDR2: MNHNY, SVGAGI (reference sequence). The CDR3 reads CASSYPQGPNTGELFF. The CDR3 DNA reads as TGTGCCAGCAGTTACCCCCAGGGCCCGAACACCGGGGAGCTGTTTTTT.

The V gene is TRBV10-1, the J gene TRBJ2-7; the match to TRBD1 covers 8 bases. Germline V gives CDR1 WNHNN, CDR2 SYGVQD (reference sequence). The CDR3 covers 15 residues. V gave up 2 bases and J gave up 4 bases; unmatched junction bases: 7. DNA of the CDR3: TGCGCCAGCAGTGAGCTAATGACAGGGGCGTACGAGCAGTACTTC. It translates to CASSELMTGAYEQYF.

The chain uses TRBV11-2 and TRBJ1-1; TRBD1 matches 7 bases. V trimming: 4 bases; J trimming: 4 bases; junction bases outside the gene matches: 6. This CDR3 is built from 14 residues. Germline CDR1 and CDR2: SGHAT and FQNNGV. In DNA, the CDR3 is TGTGCCAGCAGCTCGACCTACAGGGGCACTGAAGCTTTCTTT. Translating it yields CASSSTYRGTEAFF.

The chain employs TRBV2 and TRBJ1-2, with 7 bases lining up with TRBD1. The CDR3 extends over 20 amino acids. Germline V CDR1 and CDR2: SNHLY, FYNNEI. V lost 4 bases and J lost 5; bases outside the gene matches: 25. The CDR3 sequence: CASSATGRAAPPFSPYGYTF. DNA for the CDR3: TGTGCCAGCAGTGCGACAGGGAGAGCTGCCCCCCCCTTTAGTCCTTATGGCTACACCTTC.

There are a few counts of this clone. The J gene is TRBJ2-3, the V gene TRBV11-2; D is ambiguous. The CDR3 length is 15 residues. V was shortened by 1 base and J by 0 bases, with 8 bases between the two germline ends. The germline V gene encodes CDR1 SGHAT and CDR2 FQNNGV. The CDR3 nucleotides are TGTGCCAGCAGCTTAGTAGTCCAAAGCACAGATACGCAGTATTTT. Protein: CASSLVVQSTDTQYF.

The chain combines TRBV2 with TRBJ1-5; a weak D match, TRBD1 (5 bases). The V gene's germline CDR1 is SNHLY and CDR2 FYNNEI. The CDR3 loop spans 13 amino acids. V gave up 6 bases and J gave up 4 bases, with 10 bases separating them. The CDR3 spells CASRYQGNQPQHF. The CDR3 DNA reads TGTGCCAGCAGGTATCAGGGAAATCAGCCCCAGCATTTT.

For the CDR3, the DNA is TGTGCCAGTAGGATGAAGGAGGCAACTAATGAAAAACTGTTTTTT. It translates to CASRMKEATNEKLFF. V is TRBV19 and J is TRBJ1-4; no definite D call. The CDR3 consists of 15 residues. Looked up from germline, CDR1 is LNHDA and CDR2 is SQIVND (reference sequence). Trimming stripped 6 bases from V and 0 bases from J, with 11 bases between.

The rearrangement uses TRBV5-8 and TRBJ1-2; D is ambiguous. V was trimmed by 0 bases and J by 7 bases, leaving 16 bases between them. This CDR3 comprises 15 residues. Germline loops: CDR1 SGHTS, CDR2 YDEGEE. DNA of the CDR3: TGTGCCAGCAGCTTGGCTTGGCAGATCCTCCGTGGCTACACCTTC. Translation: CASSLAWQILRGYTF.

The genes are TRBV7-2 and TRBJ2-1; 7 bases align to TRBD2. The length of the CDR3 is 15 residues. Germline loops: CDR1 SGHTA, CDR2 FQGNSA. V lost 5 bases to trimming and J lost 1 base; unmatched junction nucleotides: 5. In nucleotides, the CDR3 is TGTGCCAGCAGCCCTCTAGCGGCTTCCTACAATGAGCAGTTCTTC. Amino acid sequence: CASSPLAASYNEQFF.

The J gene is TRBJ2-5, the V gene TRBV19; 8 bases fit TRBD1. The J segment lost 5 bases and the V segment lost 3 bases, leaving 5 bases of the junction unmatched. Germline loops: CDR1 LNHDA, CDR2 SQIVND (reference sequence). This CDR3 spans 14 amino acids. CDR3 bases: TGTGCCAGTAGTATCGGACAGGGAGGCGAGACCCAGTACTTC. This sequence encodes CASSIGQGGETQYF. The whole variable domain, remainder taken from reference TRBV19 and TRBJ2-5, is DGGITQSPKYLFRKEGQNVTLSCEQNLNHDAMYWYRQDPGQGLRLIYYSQIVNDFQKGDIAEGYSVSREKKESFPLTVTSAQKNPTAFYLCASSIGQGGETQYFGPGTRLLVL.

The chain carries TRBV4-3 and TRBJ2-1, with D possibly TRBD1 on 5 matching bases. Trimming pared 0 bases from V and 3 bases from J, leaving 9 bases between. Germline-derived CDR1 and CDR2 are LGHNA and YSLEER. The CDR3 runs to 15 residues. CDR3 nucleotides: TGCGCCAGCAGCCAAGATGGGGCTGTCTACAATGAGCAGTTCTTC. Translating gives CASSQDGAVYNEQFF.

The chain links TRBV7-2 to TRBJ2-7, with D possibly matching TRBD1 (5 bases). The germline V gene encodes CDR1 SGHTA and CDR2 FQGNSA. The germline V and J ends were trimmed by 0 bases and 0 bases, with 9 bases remaining between them. The CDR3 has 15 residues. CDR3 nucleotides: TGTGCCAGCAGCTTAGCCAGGGTCAGCTCCTACGAGCAGTACTTC. This sequence encodes CASSLARVSSYEQYF.

The CDR3, as DNA: TGTGCCACCAGCGGTTCCATAGCGGGGGGGCTAGATGAGCAGTTCTTC. This sequence encodes CATSGSIAGGLDEQFF. The rearrangement links TRBV15 to TRBJ2-1, with 11 positions matching TRBD2. This CDR3 has 16 residues. V trimming: 5 bases; J trimming: 8 bases; junction bases outside the gene matches: 11. CDR1 is LNHNV, CDR2 YYDKDF, per germline (reference sequence).

V usage is TRBV7-2 and J usage is TRBJ2-5; 9 bases line up with TRBD2. V lost 4 bases and J lost 7; bases outside the gene matches: 13. Per germline, CDR1 SGHTA and CDR2 FQGNSA. There are 16 residues in the CDR3. The CDR3 nucleotides read TGTGCCAGCAGCTCAGGGATCGGCGGGGGGGCAGGGACCCAGTACTTC. Its protein is CASSSGIGGGAGTQYF.

The chain joins TRBV5-8 to TRBJ1-1; 7 bases are shared with TRBD1. J was trimmed by 2 bases and V by 4 bases; bases with no gene match: 8. The CDR3 spans 15 residues. In germline, CDR1 is SGHTS, CDR2 YDEGEE. Written as DNA, the CDR3 is TGTGCCAGCAGCGGTGGACAGGCCAGAAACACTGAAGCTTTCTTT. Protein product: CASSGGQARNTEAFF.

The CDR3 reads CASSFTGTSGDTQYF. The CDR3 DNA reads as TGCGCCAGCAGTTTCACCGGGACTAGCGGAGATACGCAGTATTTT. V is TRBV5-1 and J is TRBJ2-3; 11 bases fit TRBD2. This CDR3 spans 15 amino acids. Germline-derived CDR1 and CDR2 are SGHRS and YFSETQ. With V trimmed by 5 bases and J by 5 bases, 7 bases remained unmatched.

This chain uses TRBV11-2 with TRBJ2-1, with TRBD2 matching over 10 bases. CDR3 size: 17 residues. Germline loops: CDR1 SGHAT, CDR2 FQNNGV. After removal of 2 bases from V and 4 bases from J, the junction contained 8 bases not matched to a gene. The CDR3 coding sequence is TGTGCCAGCAGCTTAACAAGCGGGGGGGCCTTATACAATGAGCAGTTCTTC. Protein sequence: CASSLTSGGALYNEQFF.